A single sample gave rise to the 25 T cell receptor beta chains below, sequenced in a study of T cells after posttransplantation cyclophosphamide. Treatment was busulfan-fludarabine conditioning, a marrow graft, and cyclophosphamide on days +3 and +4. This table comes from immunoSEQ multiplex PCR, and its TCRdb copy is limited to in-frame clones, with some not included. This sample has 11,000 or so clones; 80% to 90% occur once, and the top ten carry approximately 5.6%. This specimen was PBMCs, taken after allogeneic stem cell transplant with posttransplant cyclophosphamide. These receptors all come from a female patient aged 50-59 years who received an allogeneic stem cell transplant from a related donor, was CMV-positive, and had no GVHD. Some T cells may arise from the graft donor.

The chain combines TRBV11-1 with TRBJ2-7; no reliable D call. This CDR3 is 13 amino acids long. Germline-derived CDR1 and CDR2 are SGHAT and FQDESV (reference sequence). V lost 1 base to trimming and J lost 4 bases, with 8 bases between them. CDR3 coding DNA: TGTGCCAGCAGCTTAGATGGCAGGTACGAGCAGTACTTC. Its translation is CASSLDGRYEQYF.

The chain uses TRBV7-9 and TRBJ2-5; D remains ambiguous. The DNA end is a closer match to TRBJ2-7, so the J assignment may be wrong. CDR1 is SEHNR, CDR2 FQNEAQ, per germline (reference sequence). This CDR3 is 15 amino acids long. In DNA, the CDR3 is TGTGCCAGCAGCTTGGGTCCCGACACGGTCTACGAGCAGTACTTC. This sequence encodes CASSLGPDTVYEQYF.

V usage is TRBV5-1 and J usage is TRBJ2-1, with a tentative D call TRBD1 (5 bases). Germline CDR1 is SGHRS and CDR2 is YFSETQ. The CDR3 covers 16 residues. With 0 bases removed from V and 5 bases from J, the gap between germline ends came to 15 bases. In DNA form, the CDR3 reads TGCGCCAGCAGCTTGGCAGGGTCCAACAAGAACAATGAGCAGTTCTTC. Protein: CASSLAGSNKNNEQFF.

This rearrangement joins TRBV9 to TRBJ2-3, with TRBD2 identical over 9 bases. The junction had 5 bases not matched to a gene; V was cut back by 0 bases and J by 3 bases. Germline V CDR1 and CDR2: SGDLS, YYNGEE. CDR3 length: 16 amino acids. CDR3 sequence reads: CASSVARLAATDTQYF. CDR3 sequence (DNA): TGTGCCAGCAGCGTAGCACGACTAGCGGCAACAGATACGCAGTATTTT.

The V and J genes are TRBV2 and TRBJ2-7, with 9 nucleotides matching TRBD2. There are 13 residues in the CDR3. Looked up from germline, CDR1 is SNHLY and CDR2 is FYNNEI. The V gene end was trimmed by 3 bases and the J gene end by 3 bases; junction bases not matched to a gene: 0. The CDR3 sequence: CASSDSGGYEQYF. CDR3 sequence (DNA): TGTGCCAGCAGTGATAGCGGGGGCTACGAGCAGTACTTC.

Here the CDR3 DNA reads TGTGCCAGTAGTACAGGGACAGGCCCCGATCAGCCCCAGCATTTT. It encodes CASSTGTGPDQPQHF. V usage is TRBV19 and J usage is TRBJ1-5, with 8 bases that match TRBD1. The CDR3 contains 15 residues. V lost 4 bases and J lost 5; bases outside the gene matches: 7. From germline, CDR1 is LNHDA and CDR2 SQIVND (reference sequence).

The CDR3 loop reads CASSQDWPINQPQHF. Written as DNA, the CDR3 is TGCGCCAGCAGCCAAGATTGGCCGATCAATCAGCCCCAGCATTTT. V usage is TRBV4-1 and J usage is TRBJ1-5; D unresolved. The CDR3 covers 15 residues. Germline V gene lookup returns CDR1 MGHRA and CDR2 YSYEKL. The V end lost 0 bases, the J end lost 3 bases, and 9 bases lay between the germline ends.

V usage is TRBV9 and J usage is TRBJ2-3; 9 bases agree with TRBD2. Per germline, CDR1 SGDLS and CDR2 YYNGEE. The V gene end was trimmed by 7 bases and the J gene end by 6 bases; junction bases not matched to a gene: 3. The CDR3 runs to 12 residues. CDR3 residues: CASAGGPDTQYF. CDR3 coding DNA: TGTGCCAGCGCGGGGGGGCCCGATACGCAGTATTTT.

This chain uses TRBV29-1 with TRBJ1-1, with a tentative D call TRBD1 (5 bases). Germline V lookup: CDR1 SQVTM, CDR2 ANQGSEA. V lost 0 bases, J lost 5 bases, and 10 bases lay in between. The CDR3 loop spans 13 amino acids. CDR3 sequence reads: CSVEEGGGTEAFF. The CDR3 bases are TGCAGCGTTGAAGAGGGGGGAGGAACTGAAGCTTTCTTT.

This clone was recorded a few times. The chain uses TRBV19 and TRBJ2-2, with D unresolved. Germline CDR1 is LNHDA and CDR2 is SQIVND (reference sequence). V was clipped by 5 bases and J by 1 base, with 8 bases between them. The CDR3 spans 14 residues. The CDR3 here is CASSSQVNTGELFF. In DNA form, the CDR3 reads TGTGCCAGTAGTTCCCAGGTGAACACCGGGGAGCTGTTTTTT.

The gene calls are TRBV6-1 and TRBJ2-1; 9 bases are a match to TRBD2. The CDR3 spans 20 residues. Germline V lookup: CDR1 MNHNS, CDR2 SASEGT. J was trimmed by 4 bases and V by 3 bases; bases with no gene match: 19. The CDR3 sequence is CASSDDGLAGDTPRYNEQFF. The CDR3 nucleotides are TGTGCCAGCAGTGATGACGGTTTAGCGGGGGACACTCCCCGATACAATGAGCAGTTCTTC.

This clone was counted a few times. The genes are TRBV18 and TRBJ2-3; 8 nucleotides align to TRBD1. In germline, CDR1 is KGHSH, CDR2 LQKENI. The CDR3 is 15 residues long. V was pared by 2 bases and J by 2 bases, with 3 bases of the junction left unmatched. Written as DNA, the CDR3 is TGTGCCAGCTCACCAGACAGGGGACTCACAGATACGCAGTATTTT. It codes for CASSPDRGLTDTQYF.

Comment on this clone: At one end the junction does not follow the germline gene, possibly because of a read error. V gene TRBV5-1 combines with J gene TRBJ1-2, with no clear D. The CDR3 consists of 16 residues. The germline V gene has CDR1 SGHRS and CDR2 YFSETQ. CDR3 bases: TGCGCCAGCAGCTTGTACTCCGGAGATGTAAACTATGGCTATACCTTC. Residues: CASSLYSGDVNYGYTF.

The chain combines TRBV7-9 with TRBJ2-7; D perhaps matches TRBD1 (5 bases). CDR3 length: 14 residues. The germline gives CDR1 SEHNR, CDR2 FQNEAQ (reference sequence). V was clipped by 0 bases and J by 3 bases, with 9 bases between them. The CDR3 loop reads CASSLAVGDYEQYF. The CDR3 DNA follows: TGTGCCAGCAGCTTAGCAGTAGGGGACTACGAGCAGTACTTC. Full variable domain (remainder filled in from reference TRBV7-9 and TRBJ2-7): DTGVSQNPRHKITKRGQNVTFRCDPISEHNRLYWYRQTLGQGPEFLTYFQNEAQLEKSRLLSDRFSAERPKGSFSTLEIQRTEQGDSAMYLCASSLAVGDYEQYFGPGTRLTVT.

This clone was observed a handful of times. CDR3 DNA sequence: TGTGCTAGTGGTTCCGAGGGAAACACCATATATTTT. It is translated as CASGSEGNTIYF. The V call is TRBV12-5, the J call TRBJ1-3; D gene ambiguous. V was cut by 4 bases and J by 4 bases, with 5 bases left in between. There are 12 residues in the CDR3. Germline CDR1 reads LGHNT; CDR2 reads FRNRAP.

The chain couples TRBV6-1 to TRBJ2-7; D remains unclear. V dropped 0 bases and J dropped 9 bases, with 6 bases sitting between them. The germline CDR1 and CDR2 sequences are MNHNS and SASEGT. The CDR3 runs 11 residues. The CDR3 region has the DNA TGTGCCAGCAGTGAAGCGCGTGGGCAGTACTTC. This sequence encodes CASSEARGQYF.

A few counts support this clone. This rearrangement joins TRBV7-6 to TRBJ1-3; maybe TRBD1 (6 bases). Germline V CDR1 and CDR2: SGHVS, FNYEAQ. The V gene lost 1 base and the J gene lost 4 bases, with 14 bases spanning the gap. The CDR3 totals 16 residues. The CDR3 sequence: CASSLGPQGSGNTIYF. CDR3 DNA sequence: TGTGCCAGCAGCTTAGGACCTCAGGGGAGCGGAAACACCATATATTTT. Full variable domain (rest looked up from reference TRBV7-6 and TRBJ1-3): GAGVSQSPRYKVTKRGQDVALRCDPISGHVSLYWYRQALGQGPEFLTYFNYEAQQDKSGLPNDRFSAERPEGSISTLTIQRTEQRDSAMYRCASSLGPQGSGNTIYFGEGSWLTVV.

The chain joins TRBV28 to TRBJ2-5; TRBD2 aligns across 9 bases. Germline V gene data show CDR1 as MDHEN and CDR2 as SYDVKM. The CDR3 loop spans 15 amino acids. V was pared by 4 bases and J by 10 bases, with 13 bases of the junction left unmatched. The DNA for the CDR3 is TGTGCCAGCAGTTATCCCGCAGGACTAGCGAGAGTCCAGTACTTC. Protein: CASSYPAGLARVQYF.

V gene TRBV15 combines with J gene TRBJ2-7; 10 nucleotides line up with TRBD1. The trim removed 0 bases at V and 5 bases at J, leaving 4 bases unmatched. The CDR3 totals 15 residues. Germline lookup yields CDR1 LNHNV and CDR2 YYDKDF (reference sequence). As DNA, the CDR3 is TGTGCCACCAGCAGAGATGGGGACAGGGGCGACGAGCAGTACTTC. Its protein product is CATSRDGDRGDEQYF.

This clone has only a few counts. The chain employs TRBV28 and TRBJ1-2; 8 bases align to TRBD1. The junction had 5 bases not matched to a gene; V was cut back by 6 bases and J by 8 bases. CDR3 length equals 12 residues. CDR1 and CDR2 (germline): MDHEN, SYDVKM. The CDR3: CASSLRGRGYTF. In nucleotides, the CDR3 is TGTGCCAGCAGCCTCAGGGGGCGCGGCTACACCTTC.

The chain joins TRBV19 to TRBJ1-1; TRBD1 agrees at 7 bases. The V gene end was trimmed by 7 bases and the J gene end by 0 bases; junction bases not matched to a gene: 8. Germline CDR1 and CDR2: LNHDA and SQIVND (reference sequence). The CDR3 runs to 15 residues. The CDR3 loop is CASTSSGQLNTEAFF. In nucleotides, the CDR3 is TGTGCCAGTACCTCCTCGGGACAGTTGAACACTGAAGCTTTCTTT.

This CDR3 is CASSRNMGHEQYF. Here the CDR3 DNA reads TGTGCCAGCAGCCGTAATATGGGGCACGAGCAGTACTTC. The gene calls are TRBV11-3 and TRBJ2-7; weak D call: TRBD1 (5 bases). In germline, CDR1 is SGHNT, CDR2 YENEEA. Trimming pared 5 bases from V and 5 bases from J, leaving 13 bases between. This CDR3 region has 13 residues.

This clone was counted a few times. The chain has TRBV6-6 and TRBJ2-7; no firm D call. V was pared by 2 bases and J by 2 bases, with 10 bases between. The V gene's germline CDR1 is MNHNY and CDR2 SVGAGI (reference sequence). The CDR3 sequence is 14 residues long. CDR3 DNA: TGTGCCAGCAGTTACATAGTGGGCGCCTACGAGCAGTACTTC. Encoded protein: CASSYIVGAYEQYF.

A few counts support this clone. V and J are TRBV2 and TRBJ2-7, with D uncertain. Per the germline V gene, CDR1 is SNHLY and CDR2 is FYNNEI. Trimming took off 6 bases at V and 0 bases at J, with 15 bases between the two ends. The CDR3 runs 15 residues. This chain's CDR3 is CASRIIRYYSYEQYF. The CDR3, as DNA: TGTGCCAGCAGAATTATACGCTACTACTCCTACGAGCAGTACTTC.

J is TRBJ1-4 and V is TRBV12-1; TRBD1 is the table's D call, not checked against the DNA. TRBV12-1 is a pseudogene. There are 14 residues in the CDR3. This CDR3 is CASSFRVTNEKLFF. The CDR3 coding sequence is TGTGCCAGCAGCTTCAGGGTCACTAATGAAAAACTGTTTTTT.